The entry below describes one T cell receptor (beta chain). Its target is not known. This sample is part of a study of T-cell memory formation after mild COVID-19. Study-wide background: TCR clusters largely stayed donor specific. General study findings and limits: The pre-infection memory compartment contained some responding clones, suggesting cross-reactive memory joined. Contracting clones from day 15 to 85 had balanced CD4/CD8; later expanders favoured CD4+.

TCRdb re-analysed the 5' RACE reads in MiXCR, keeping a single row per CDR3 protein. The data show a few hundred thousand distinct CDR3 sequences, just under 20% seen once. The CDR3 has 14 amino acids. Trimming stripped 7 bases from V and 0 bases from J, with 11 bases between. The germline V gene encodes CDR1 SGHKS and CDR2 YYEKEE (reference sequence). This receptor was identified in a man younger than 35 who had mild COVID-19 (a few samples of this study predate the infection). Cell type and time point are not known. The chain uses TRBV5-5 and TRBJ1-3; D is unclear. The sample consisted of PBMCs or a T cell subset sorted from them (not recorded which). CDR3 residues: CASRTGYSGNTIYF. The DNA for the CDR3 is TGTGCCAGCCGGACGGGGTACTCTGGAAACACCATATATTTT.